Presented here are 17 T cell receptor beta chains from one specimen sequenced in a study of T cells after yellow fever vaccination. MiXCR, run by TCRdb on the 5' RACE reads, gives a single entry per CDR3 protein. The sample has over 150,000 distinct CDR3 sequences, 6% to 7.5% seen once. The material sequenced was CD4+ T cells sorted from PBMCs, taken roughly 5 days after the first yellow fever vaccination. The receptor source for this set is a man between 18 and 35 years old who received the YFV17D yellow fever vaccine.

This clonotype was seen only a few times. This chain links TRBV9 with TRBJ1-5; D may be TRBD1 (6 bases). The CDR3 has 15 residues. Trimming took off 1 base at V and 7 bases at J, with 15 bases between the two ends. From germline, CDR1 is SGDLS and CDR2 YYNGEE. CDR3 DNA sequence: TGTGCCAGCAGCGTACTTGGGGGGCTGGGGCAGCCCCAGCATTTT. This gives the protein CASSVLGGLGQPQHF. Supplemented by reference TRBV9 and TRBJ1-5, the full variable domain reads DSGVTQTPKHLITATGQRVTLRCSPRSGDLSVYWYQQSLDQGLQFLIQYYNGEERAKGNILERFSAQQFPDLHSELNLSSLELGDSALYFCASSVLGGLGQPQHFGDGTRLSIL.

This clonotype was seen ten or more times. This rearrangement joins TRBV6-5 to TRBJ1-2; a weak D match, TRBD1 (5 bases). Trimming left V 5 bases short and J 10 bases short, with 11 bases between. The V gene's germline CDR1 is MNHEY and CDR2 SVGAGI. The CDR3 sequence is 11 residues long. The CDR3 reads CASSAGTAYTF. The CDR3, as DNA: TGTGCCAGCAGTGCCGGGACGGCCTACACCTTC.

This clonotype was detected only a few times. The J gene is TRBJ1-2, the V gene TRBV12-3 or TRBV12-4; D not certain. V was shortened by 0 bases and J by 8 bases, with 13 bases between the two germline ends. The CDR3 consists of 14 residues. The CDR3 DNA sequence: TGTGCCAGCAGTTTAGCGCCGGAAAGGGAGGGCTACACCTTC. Its translation is CASSLAPEREGYTF.

The chain joins TRBV24-1 to TRBJ2-3, with D possibly TRBD2 on 6 matching bases. Germline V CDR1 and CDR2: KGHDR, SFDVKD. V shed 3 bases and J shed 5 bases, with 17 bases lying between them. The CDR3 contains 16 residues. The CDR3 protein is CATSDPGLRAGDTQYF. CDR3 bases: TGTGCCACCAGTGATCCGGGACTGCGGGCAGGAGATACGCAGTATTTT.

This clonotype has a count of ten or more. The chain employs TRBV29-1 and TRBJ2-7; D tentatively fits TRBD1 or TRBD2 (5 bases each). This CDR3 comprises 14 residues. V lost 5 bases and J 7 bases, leaving 21 bases between the germline ends. The germline gives CDR1 SQVTM, CDR2 ANQGSEA. CDR3 bases: TGCAGCGTTACGACAGTTGGGGGATCGTGGGAGCAGTACTTC. Translated: CSVTTVGGSWEQYF.

This clonotype was detected many times. The rearrangement joins TRBV12-5 to TRBJ2-5, with a weak D call TRBD1 (6 bases). The CDR3 runs 13 residues. The germline V gene encodes CDR1 LGHNT and CDR2 FRNRAP. V was shortened by 2 bases and J by 4 bases, with 8 bases between the two germline ends. The CDR3 region is CASGLRGSETQYF. In DNA, the CDR3 is TGTGCTAGTGGTTTGAGGGGGTCAGAGACCCAGTACTTC. Supplemented by reference TRBV12-5 and TRBJ2-5, the full variable domain reads DARVTQTPRHKVTEMGQEVTMRCQPILGHNTVFWYRQTMMQGLELLAYFRNRAPLDDSGMPKDRFSAEMPDATLATLKIQPSEPRDSAVYFCASGLRGSETQYFGPGTRLLVL.

This clonotype came up many times. The chain employs TRBV5-1 and TRBJ2-3; D gene uncertain. Germline V lookup: CDR1 SGHRS, CDR2 YFSETQ. The CDR3 is made up of 14 amino acids. The V end lost 2 bases, the J end lost 4 bases, and 11 bases lay between the germline ends. The CDR3 sequence: CASSFRAPSDTQYF. CDR3 bases: TGCGCCAGCAGCTTCCGGGCCCCGTCAGATACGCAGTATTTT.

A few counts support this clonotype. The V gene is TRBV5-1, the J gene TRBJ1-1, with D possibly being TRBD1 (6 bases). In germline, CDR1 is SGHRS, CDR2 YFSETQ. CDR3 length: 18 amino acids. Trimming took 2 bases from V and 1 from J, leaving 21 bases between them. The CDR3 is CASSLLGNIIGGNTEAFF. For the CDR3, the DNA is TGCGCCAGCAGCTTATTGGGCAACATCATAGGGGGGAACACTGAAGCTTTCTTT.

This clonotype was recorded at least ten times. This chain connects TRBV20-1 to TRBJ2-3; D remains unclear. The ends were cut back, 6 bases at V and 10 bases at J, with 14 bases in the middle. The CDR3 extends over 11 amino acids. Germline V lookup: CDR1 DFQATT, CDR2 SNEGSKA (reference sequence). The CDR3 region is CSASGLAAQYF. The CDR3 DNA follows: TGCAGTGCCTCCGGGTTAGCAGCGCAGTATTTT.

This clonotype has a count of ten or more. The chain is built from TRBV20-1 and TRBJ2-3; D gene unclear. The CDR3 extends over 13 amino acids. Germline V gene data show CDR1 as DFQATT and CDR2 as SNEGSKA (reference sequence). V lost 6 bases and J lost 2, with 12 bases in between. The CDR3 spells CSAPPGFTDTQYF. The CDR3 DNA reads as TGCAGTGCCCCCCCGGGCTTCACAGATACGCAGTATTTT.

This clonotype has a count of ten or more. This chain uses TRBV12-3 or TRBV12-4 with TRBJ1-5, with 7 bases lining up with TRBD1. This CDR3 comprises 14 residues. V gave up 4 bases and J gave up 4 bases; unmatched junction bases: 4. The CDR3, as DNA: TGTGCCAGCAGTTATGAACAGGGGAATCAGCCCCAGCATTTT. It translates to CASSYEQGNQPQHF.

This clonotype was picked up many times. The rearrangement joins TRBV5-1 to TRBJ1-2, with TRBD1 matching over 7 bases. This CDR3 has 16 residues. Looked up from germline, CDR1 is SGHRS and CDR2 is YFSETQ. Trimming took 0 bases from V and 2 from J; bases not matched to a gene: 7. The CDR3 sequence is CASSLGQGFSNYGYTF. CDR3 DNA sequence: TGCGCCAGCAGCTTGGGACAGGGTTTTTCGAACTATGGCTACACCTTC.

Ten or more counts support this clonotype. The J gene is TRBJ2-7, the V gene TRBV10-3; D is undetermined. This CDR3 has 14 amino acids. The V end was cut by 4 bases, the J end by 1 base, with 11 bases between. Germline V CDR1 and CDR2: ENHRY, SYGVKD. The DNA for the CDR3 is TGTGCCATCAGTGGTGTGGACCTTTCCTACGAGCAGTACTTC. The encoded protein is CAISGVDLSYEQYF.

This clonotype was recorded many times. This chain connects TRBV18 to TRBJ1-1; maybe TRBD1 (6 bases). The V end lost 3 bases, the J end lost 0 bases, and 11 bases lay between the germline ends. This CDR3 has 15 residues. Germline loops: CDR1 KGHSH, CDR2 LQKENI. The CDR3 reads CASSPWGALNTEAFF. In DNA form, the CDR3 reads TGTGCCAGCTCACCCTGGGGGGCGTTGAACACTGAAGCTTTCTTT.

In its sample, this clonotype was seen many times. CDR3 nucleotides: TGTGCCAGTAGTACGCAGGGGGCAAACATTCAGTACTTC. Residues: CASSTQGANIQYF. V is TRBV19 and J is TRBJ2-4; 8 bases match TRBD1. CDR3 length: 13 amino acids. J gave up 6 bases and V 4 bases, and 2 bases lay outside the gene matches. Per the germline V gene, CDR1 is LNHDA and CDR2 is SQIVND (reference sequence).

This clonotype has a count of ten or more. This chain joins TRBV5-5 and TRBJ1-1; D is unclear. The CDR3 extends over 15 amino acids. The V end lost 0 bases, the J end lost 0 bases, and 9 bases lay between the germline ends. Germline V gene data show CDR1 as SGHKS and CDR2 as YYEKEE (reference sequence). CDR3 bases: TGTGCCAGCAGCTTGGTACCGTACATGAACACTGAAGCTTTCTTT. It codes for CASSLVPYMNTEAFF.

V usage is TRBV19 and J usage is TRBJ2-2; TRBD1 matches at 8 bases. The J segment lost 6 bases and the V segment lost 5 bases, leaving 14 bases of the junction unmatched. CDR3 size: 17 residues. Germline V gene lookup returns CDR1 LNHDA and CDR2 SQIVND (reference sequence). In DNA, the CDR3 is TGTGCCAGTAGTTCCGTTTTTCGGACAGGGTTGTCCGGGGAGCTGTTTTTT. It codes for CASSSVFRTGLSGELFF.